This T cell receptor (beta chain) was sequenced for a study of regulatory T cells in long-lasting Graves disease. Study context: Over 5 years of antithyroid drugs plus positive TSH receptor antibodies defined persistent Graves' disease.

Study-wide findings and caveats: New patients shared fewer public clonotypes (around 970) than persistent patients did (2,741).

This clonotype was found many times. What it binds is unknown. The CDR3 runs 17 residues. V dropped 1 base and J dropped 5; count of bases not matched to a gene: 6. Arm-PCR of CDR3 regions with iRepertoire HTBI primers generated TCR beta libraries. TCRdb recomputed calls from the multiplex PCR reads with MiXCR, one row per CDR3 protein. The profile shows 350,000 to 450,000 distinct CDR3 sequences, around 20% of them singletons. The time point here: persistent/refractory GD, antithyroid drugs over 5 years with positive TRAb. Making the TCR library involved RNA that had been extracted from PBMCs. This clonotype originated in a female donor with Graves disease. The rearrangement uses TRBV12-3 or TRBV12-4 and TRBJ2-5, with 14 bases lining up with TRBD2. Sequences were derived from peripheral blood mononuclear cells (PBMCs), sampled when the disease was refractory, from a patient treated with antithyroid drugs. CDR3 region: CASSLGGLAGVGETQYF. The CDR3 DNA sequence: TGTGCCAGCAGTTTAGGGGGACTAGCGGGAGTAGGGGAGACCCAGTACTTC.